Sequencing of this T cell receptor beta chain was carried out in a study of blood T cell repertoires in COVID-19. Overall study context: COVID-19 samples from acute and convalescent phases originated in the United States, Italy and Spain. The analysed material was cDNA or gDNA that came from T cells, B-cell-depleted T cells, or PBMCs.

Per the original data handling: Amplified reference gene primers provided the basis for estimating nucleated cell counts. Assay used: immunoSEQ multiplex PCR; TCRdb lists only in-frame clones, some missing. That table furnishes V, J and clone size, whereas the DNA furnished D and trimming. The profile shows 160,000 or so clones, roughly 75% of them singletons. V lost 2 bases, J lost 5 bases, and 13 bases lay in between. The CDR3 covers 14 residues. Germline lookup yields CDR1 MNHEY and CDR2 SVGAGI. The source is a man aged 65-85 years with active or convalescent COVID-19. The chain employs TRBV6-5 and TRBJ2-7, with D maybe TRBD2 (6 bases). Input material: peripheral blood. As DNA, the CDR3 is TGTGCCAGCAGTTACGGAGGGATCATCGACGAGCAGTACTTC. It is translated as CASSYGGIIDEQYF.